The 26 T cell receptor beta chains in this list originate from one sample, sequenced in a study of PD-L1 blockade in urothelial cancer. Assay used: immunoSEQ multiplex PCR; TCRdb lists only in-frame clones, some missing. The sample records more than 55,000 clones, about four fifths being singletons. Described time point: pretreatment peripheral blood. The material was PBMCs, obtained around atezolizumab (anti-PD-L1) treatment. The receptors derive from a man aged 65 to 79 with urothelial cancer.

V and J are TRBV28 and TRBJ1-2; TRBD1 is a possible D gene (6 bases). This CDR3 has 13 amino acids. Germline V gene data show CDR1 as MDHEN and CDR2 as SYDVKM. Trimming took off 5 bases at V and 3 bases at J, with 10 bases between the two ends. CDR3 sequence reads: CASSIKGDYGYTF. CDR3 in DNA: TGTGCCAGCAGTATTAAGGGGGACTATGGCTACACCTTC.

The chain is built from TRBV19 and TRBJ1-2; D is unresolved. V was clipped by 5 bases and J by 3 bases, with 10 bases between them. This CDR3 spans 13 amino acids. Germline lookup yields CDR1 LNHDA and CDR2 SQIVND (reference sequence). The CDR3 DNA follows: TGTGCCAGTAGTTTCGCCCGGTACTATGGCTACACCTTC. Translating gives CASSFARYYGYTF.

V gene TRBV5-1 combines with J gene TRBJ1-2; TRBD1 is a possible D gene (6 bases). The CDR3 has 16 residues. The germline V gene encodes CDR1 SGHRS and CDR2 YFSETQ. V lost 4 bases to trimming and J lost 5 bases, with 21 bases between them. The CDR3 nucleotides read TGCGCCAGCAGCGGAGAACAGGGTTCATCGGGATATGGCTACACCTTC. Its protein product is CASSGEQGSSGYGYTF.

The chain couples TRBV11-2 to TRBJ2-3, with 7 bases that match TRBD1. This CDR3 has 15 amino acids. Looked up from germline, CDR1 is SGHAT and CDR2 is FQNNGV. The J segment lost 4 bases and the V segment lost 5 bases, leaving 9 bases of the junction unmatched. For the CDR3, the DNA is TGTGCCAGCAGCAAACGACAGGGTAGTGCAGATACGCAGTATTTT. Translating gives CASSKRQGSADTQYF. Using reference TRBV11-2 and TRBJ2-3 for the parts outside the CDR3, the full variable domain is EAGVAQSPRYKIIEKRQSVAFWCNPISGHATLYWYQQILGQGPKLLIQFQNNGVVDDSQLPKDRFSAERLKGVDSTLKIQPAKLEDSAVYLCASSKRQGSADTQYFGPGTRLTVL.

This chain uses TRBV5-1 with TRBJ2-7; 7 positions agree with TRBD2. CDR1 and CDR2 from the germline V gene are SGHRS and YFSETQ. CDR3 length: 14 residues. Trimming took 4 bases from V and 3 from J; bases not matched to a gene: 7. The CDR3 DNA sequence: TGCGCCAGCAGCCCGGGACCGGGAGGCTACGAGCAGTACTTC. It yields the protein CASSPGPGGYEQYF.

The rearrangement joins TRBV10-3 to TRBJ2-3; 11 bases map to TRBD2. CDR3 length equals 17 residues. The ends lost 4 bases at V and 3 bases at J; junction bases unmatched: 9. Germline V CDR1 and CDR2: ENHRY, SYGVKD. Here the CDR3 reads CAISVSGTSGGTDTQYF. CDR3 in DNA: TGTGCCATCAGTGTTTCCGGGACTAGCGGAGGTACAGATACGCAGTATTTT.

CDR3 in amino acids: CASGGEGAKTQYF. The CDR3 DNA follows: TGTGCCAGCGGCGGAGAGGGGGCAAAGACCCAGTACTTC. The chain employs TRBV2 and TRBJ2-5, with 7 bases that match TRBD1. The J segment lost 6 bases and the V segment lost 8 bases, leaving 9 bases of the junction unmatched. From germline, CDR1 is SNHLY and CDR2 FYNNEI. The CDR3 sequence is 13 residues long.

This chain links TRBV21-1 with TRBJ1-4; the D segment call TRBD1 is taken from the table without a DNA check. TRBV21-1 is noted as a pseudogene. CDR3 length: 15 residues. CDR3 in amino acids: CASSKDRRLREKLFF. For the CDR3, the DNA is TGTGCCAGCAGCAAGGACAGGCGTCTTAGAGAAAAACTGTTTTTT.

This clone was observed a few times. The V gene is TRBV6-5, the J gene TRBJ2-1; D unclear. Germline V gene lookup returns CDR1 MNHEY and CDR2 SVGAGI. The CDR3 has 14 amino acids. Trimming removed 6 bases at V and 0 bases at J, with 9 bases between. DNA for the CDR3: TGTGCCAGCAGCCAACAGAGCTCCTACAATGAGCAGTTCTTC. Protein: CASSQQSSYNEQFF.

The rearrangement joins TRBV2 to TRBJ2-2; 14 bases line up with TRBD2. In germline, CDR1 is SNHLY, CDR2 FYNNEI. This CDR3 is built from 15 residues. Unmatched junction bases numbered 5, after V lost 10 bases and J lost 4 bases. The CDR3 DNA is TGTGCCACGGGACTAGCGGGGGACCTCACCGGGGAGCTGTTTTTT. Translation gives CATGLAGDLTGELFF.

The rearrangement joins TRBV9 to TRBJ2-1; D is possibly TRBD2 (5 bases). The CDR3 runs to 15 residues. Trimming pared 0 bases from V and 3 bases from J, leaving 10 bases between. The germline gives CDR1 SGDLS, CDR2 YYNGEE. The CDR3 loop reads CASSVVNGGYNEQFF. The CDR3, as DNA: TGTGCCAGCAGCGTAGTCAATGGAGGCTACAATGAGCAGTTCTTC.

The DNA for the CDR3 is TGCGCCAGCAGCGTGACAGCGAACACTGAAGCTTTCTTT. It codes for CASSVTANTEAFF. The gene calls are TRBV10-2 and TRBJ1-1; TRBD1 is a possible D gene (5 bases). Germline CDR1 and CDR2: WSHSY and SAAADI. The CDR3 runs 13 residues. Deletions cut 6 bases from V and 1 base from J, with 9 bases between.

This chain uses TRBV5-1 with TRBJ2-1, with D tentatively TRBD1 (6 bases). The CDR3 covers 14 residues. Trimming removed 4 bases at V and 7 bases at J, with 15 bases between. The germline gives CDR1 SGHRS, CDR2 YFSETQ. The DNA for the CDR3 is TGCGCCAGCAGCCCCGGAACAGGGAGAAATGAGCAGTTCTTC. Translated: CASSPGTGRNEQFF.

The rearrangement joins TRBV7-9 to TRBJ2-5; 12 positions match TRBD2. The CDR3 loop spans 17 amino acids. Germline V gene sequence: CDR1 SEHNR, CDR2 FQNEAQ (reference sequence). After removal of 5 bases from V and 2 bases from J, the junction contained 9 bases not matched to a gene. The CDR3 region is CASSPSLLAGGQETQYF. The CDR3 nucleotides read TGTGCCAGCAGCCCTTCCTTACTAGCGGGGGGTCAAGAGACCCAGTACTTC.

The chain carries TRBV10-3 and TRBJ1-6; no reliable D call. CDR3 length equals 14 residues. V lost 6 bases and J 7 bases, leaving 13 bases between the germline ends. In germline, CDR1 is ENHRY, CDR2 SYGVKD. CDR3 in DNA: TGTGCCATCAGGGGCGACACGTCCAATTCACCCCTCCACTTT. Its translation is CAIRGDTSNSPLHF.

CDR3 sequence reads: CASSEPGLAIYEQYF. CDR3 nucleotides: TGTGCCAGCAGTGAACCCGGACTAGCCATATACGAGCAGTACTTC. This chain connects TRBV6-1 to TRBJ2-7; 8 bases fit TRBD2. CDR1 MNHNS and CDR2 SASEGT come from the germline V gene. The ends lost 2 bases at V and 4 bases at J; junction bases unmatched: 7. The CDR3 consists of 15 residues.

This clone turned up a few times. The gene calls are TRBV9 and TRBJ1-1; D remains unclear. Germline V CDR1 and CDR2: SGDLS, YYNGEE. Trimming cost V 0 bases and J 4 bases, with 10 bases left between them. CDR3 length equals 14 residues. This chain's CDR3 is CASSVAWEGTEAFF. The CDR3 nucleotides read TGTGCCAGCAGCGTAGCTTGGGAGGGCACTGAAGCTTTCTTT.

This chain joins TRBV7-8 and TRBJ2-1, with a tentative D call TRBD2 (6 bases). The germline V gene has CDR1 SGHVS and CDR2 FQNEAQ. This CDR3 region has 12 residues. V was clipped by 5 bases and J by 7 bases, with 9 bases between them. CDR3 region: CASSQSGNEQFF. The CDR3 nucleotides read TGTGCCAGCAGCCAGAGCGGGAATGAGCAGTTCTTC.

The gene calls are TRBV7-2 and TRBJ2-7; TRBD2 is a possible D gene (6 bases). Germline values: CDR1 SGHTA, CDR2 FQGNSA. V was shortened by 5 bases and J by 2 bases, with 22 bases between the two germline ends. This CDR3 is built from 17 residues. The CDR3 DNA is TGTGCCAGCAGCCCGCCGAGAGGAGGGGCCAATACCTACGAGCAGTACTTC. Translation gives CASSPPRGGANTYEQYF.

The J gene is TRBJ2-7, the V gene TRBV5-1, with 8 bases identical to TRBD1. CDR1 is SGHRS and CDR2 is YFSETQ in the germline V gene. This CDR3 is 14 amino acids long. V lost 0 bases and J lost 5; bases outside the gene matches: 4. The CDR3, as DNA: TGCGCCAGCAGCTTGGCGACAGGGGTAGACGAGCAGTACTTC. Protein: CASSLATGVDEQYF.

V usage is TRBV4-3 and J usage is TRBJ2-7; the D is unclear. The germline gives CDR1 LGHNA, CDR2 YSLEER. The CDR3 length is 13 residues. V gave up 4 bases and J gave up 0 bases, with 7 bases separating them. This CDR3 is CASSLRASYEQYF. CDR3 sequence (DNA): TGCGCCAGCAGCCTGCGCGCCTCCTACGAGCAGTACTTC.

The chain uses TRBV30 and TRBJ2-3; 10 positions agree with TRBD2. CDR1 and CDR2 from the germline V gene are GTSNPN and SVGIG (reference sequence). The CDR3 spans 17 residues. After removal of 7 bases from V and 1 base from J, the junction contained 14 bases not matched to a gene. As DNA, the CDR3 is TGTGCCTCAACAGCGGGAGGGCCCGCGGAGGGCACAGATACGCAGTATTTT. As protein: CASTAGGPAEGTDTQYF.

This clone was seen only a few times. This chain's CDR3 is CASSLAGEGNEQFF. CDR3 DNA: TGTGCCAGCAGTCTGGCGGGAGAGGGGAATGAGCAGTTCTTC. This sequence joins TRBV7-6 and TRBJ2-1; 7 positions match TRBD2. Per germline, CDR1 SGHVS and CDR2 FNYEAQ. CDR3 length equals 14 residues. V lost 6 bases, J lost 7 bases, and 9 bases stayed unmatched.

The CDR3 region has the DNA TGTGCCTGGAGCCCTCTCGGGAGCGGGGGGTACAATGAGCAGTTCTTC. Translating it yields CAWSPLGSGGYNEQFF. The J gene is TRBJ2-1, the V gene TRBV30; 9 positions match TRBD2. CDR3 length: 16 amino acids. J lost 4 bases, V lost 3 bases, and 10 bases had no gene match. CDR1 is GTSNPN and CDR2 is SVGIG in the germline V gene (reference sequence).

This clone was seen at least ten times. J is TRBJ2-5 and V is TRBV7-9; D is perhaps TRBD1 (6 bases). Germline V lookup: CDR1 SEHNR, CDR2 FQNEAQ (reference sequence). The CDR3 covers 14 residues. The V end was cut by 0 bases, the J end by 5 bases, with 10 bases between. In DNA form, the CDR3 reads TGTGCCAGCAGCTTAGCCGACAGGAGGGAGACCCAGTACTTC. Its translation: CASSLADRRETQYF.

The V gene is TRBV19, the J gene TRBJ1-1, with D perhaps TRBD1 (5 bases). Per the germline V gene, CDR1 is LNHDA and CDR2 is SQIVND (reference sequence). The CDR3 has 14 residues. V lost 3 bases and J 5 bases, leaving 13 bases between the germline ends. The CDR3 DNA is TGTGCCAGTAGTATTTACCGGGGGGGGACTGAAGCTTTCTTT. Translating it yields CASSIYRGGTEAFF. Together with reference TRBV19 and TRBJ1-1, the CDR3 gives the full variable domain: DGGITQSPKYLFRKEGQNVTLSCEQNLNHDAMYWYRQDPGQGLRLIYYSQIVNDFQKGDIAEGYSVSREKKESFPLTVTSAQKNPTAFYLCASSIYRGGTEAFFGQGTRLTVV.